This TCR beta chain was recorded in a study of CD8 T cells in Susac syndrome. General study findings and limits: That the number of individuals in its TCR sequencing and HLA analysis was relatively small was acknowledged by the study.

cDNA came from about 0.51 to 1 ug RNA primed by random hexamers. TCRdb recomputed calls from the immunoSEQ multiplex PCR reads with MiXCR, one row per CDR3 protein. The top ten hold 0.1% of the sample, which has roughly 190,000 distinct CDR3 sequences, 80% to 95% seen once. A note on this clonotype: Its antigen is still unknown.

The CDR3 sequence is 16 residues long. Germline CDR1 reads SQVTM; CDR2 reads ANQGSEA. Trimming took 0 bases from V and 5 from J, leaving 19 bases between them. Sample: CD4+ T cells from PBMCs. The rearrangement joins TRBV29-1 to TRBJ2-5; the D is unclear. This clonotype was sampled from a human donor in good health. The DNA for the CDR3 is TGCAGCGTTGAAGAGCTCTCTGACCGAGTCATTGAGACCCAGTACTTC. Translating it yields CSVEELSDRVIETQYF.